Below are 29 T cell receptor beta chains sequenced from a single sample in a study of blood T cell repertoires in COVID-19. TCRdb's copy holds only in-frame clones and misses some; the assay was immunoSEQ multiplex PCR. The sample comprises about 40,000 clones, roughly 77% of which are singletons, and 40% to 50% rests with the top ten. Sequencing input: peripheral blood. The receptors stem from a human donor in a cohort sampled during active or convalescent COVID-19. The donor label of this sample is uncertain.

The chain has TRBV5-4 and TRBJ2-7, with D uncertain. The CDR3 loop spans 14 amino acids. The germline gives CDR1 SGHNT, CDR2 YYREEE (reference sequence). Trimming stripped 0 bases from V and 1 base from J, with 8 bases between. Here the CDR3 reads CASSLGAVSYEQYF. The CDR3 DNA reads as TGTGCCAGCAGCTTGGGTGCGGTTTCCTACGAGCAGTACTTC.

This chain joins TRBV23-1 and TRBJ2-7; D is ambiguous. TRBV23-1 falls under the ORF class, with uncertain function. V was trimmed by 6 bases and J by 0 bases, leaving 9 bases between them. CDR3 length: 13 amino acids. The CDR3: CASRTLSSYEQYF. Written as DNA, the CDR3 is TGCGCCAGCAGGACACTGAGCTCCTACGAGCAGTACTTC.

CDR3 loop: CASSLQDEKLFF. The CDR3 DNA reads as TGTGCCAGCAGCTTACAGGATGAAAAACTGTTTTTT. The V and J genes are TRBV11-2 and TRBJ1-4, with D unclear. The germline V gene encodes CDR1 SGHAT and CDR2 FQNNGV. There are 12 residues in the CDR3. Trimming cost V 2 bases and J 6 bases, with 4 bases left between them. Full variable domain (rest looked up from reference TRBV11-2 and TRBJ1-4): EAGVAQSPRYKIIEKRQSVAFWCNPISGHATLYWYQQILGQGPKLLIQFQNNGVVDDSQLPKDRFSAERLKGVDSTLKIQPAKLEDSAVYLCASSLQDEKLFFGSGTQLSVL.

V gene TRBV5-4 combines with J gene TRBJ2-7; 8 nucleotides align to TRBD2. Trimming cost V 0 bases and J 1 base; bases outside gene matches: 3. The CDR3 spans 15 residues. CDR1 is SGHNT, CDR2 YYREEE, per germline (reference sequence). CDR3 DNA sequence: TGTGCCAGCAGCTTGGGCGGGACTAGTTCCTACGAGCAGTACTTC. Protein: CASSLGGTSSYEQYF.

The chain links TRBV24-1 to TRBJ2-3, with TRBD2 matching over 8 bases. Trimming removed 2 bases from V and 3 bases from J; junction bases left unmatched: 6. Germline CDR1 reads KGHDR; CDR2 reads SFDVKD. The CDR3 loop spans 16 amino acids. CDR3 coding DNA: TGTGCCACCAGTGATTCGGGGGGGGCTTTGACAGATACGCAGTATTTT. Its protein is CATSDSGGALTDTQYF.

The chain carries TRBV7-2 and TRBJ1-1, with 11 bases that match TRBD1. The CDR3 totals 14 residues. The ends lost 5 bases at V and 10 bases at J; junction bases unmatched: 9. Germline V gives CDR1 SGHTA, CDR2 FQGNSA. CDR3 protein: CASSVPGQGVSAFF. In DNA, the CDR3 is TGTGCCAGCAGCGTCCCGGGACAGGGGGTTTCAGCTTTCTTT.

The genes are TRBV27 and TRBJ2-3; D is undetermined. The CDR3 spans 13 residues. The germline V and J ends were trimmed by 6 bases and 6 bases, with 13 bases remaining between them. Germline V CDR1 and CDR2: MNHEY, SMNVEV (reference sequence). CDR3 sequence (DNA): TGTGCCAGCAGCTATCTAGGTTTTGATACGCAGTATTTT. Protein: CASSYLGFDTQYF.

V and J are TRBV20-1 and TRBJ2-1, with D tentatively TRBD1 (5 bases). The CDR3 loop spans 15 amino acids. CDR1 and CDR2 from the germline V gene are DFQATT and SNEGSKA (reference sequence). Trimming removed 3 bases at V and 0 bases at J, with 12 bases between. In DNA form, the CDR3 reads TGCAGTGCTAGTACGGTCGACAGCTCCTACAATGAGCAGTTCTTC. Translation: CSASTVDSSYNEQFF.

V is TRBV19 and J is TRBJ2-4, with a weak D call TRBD1 (5 bases). CDR1 is LNHDA, CDR2 SQIVND, per germline (reference sequence). This CDR3 is 12 amino acids long. V was clipped by 6 bases and J by 5 bases, with 8 bases between them. In DNA, the CDR3 is TGTGCCAGTAGCCTCAGGGAAAACATTCAGTACTTC. Translated, it gives CASSLRENIQYF.

The chain employs TRBV28 and TRBJ1-2; D possibly corresponds to TRBD1 (6 bases). Trimming stripped 2 bases from V and 2 bases from J, with 9 bases between. The CDR3 has 14 residues. Germline V lookup: CDR1 MDHEN, CDR2 SYDVKM. The CDR3: CASSLPGGNYGYTF. The CDR3 region has the DNA TGTGCCAGCAGTTTACCGGGGGGCAACTATGGCTACACCTTC.

This clone occurred once. The V and J genes are TRBV6-1 and TRBJ1-4; 9 nucleotides line up with TRBD1. Germline V gene data show CDR1 as MNHNS and CDR2 as SASEGT. J was trimmed by 12 bases and V by 6 bases; bases with no gene match: 11. This CDR3 spans 14 amino acids. CDR3 in amino acids: CASSRDRAISELFF. The CDR3 DNA sequence: TGTGCCAGCAGCCGGGACAGGGCCATTTCGGAACTGTTTTTT.

The J gene is TRBJ1-2, the V gene TRBV24-1, with TRBD1 as a possible D gene (5 bases). This CDR3 comprises 16 residues. Trimming cost V 3 bases and J 0 bases, with 13 bases left between them. Germline CDR1 reads KGHDR; CDR2 reads SFDVKD. The CDR3 sequence: CATSDPGVPANYGYTF. In DNA form, the CDR3 reads TGTGCCACCAGTGATCCGGGGGTACCCGCTAACTATGGCTACACCTTC.

The genes are TRBV3-1 (or the pseudogene TRBV3-2) and TRBJ2-7; D may be TRBD1 (6 bases). The CDR3 has 12 residues. Germline-derived CDR1 and CDR2 are LGHDT and YNNKEL (reference sequence). Trimming stripped 4 bases from V and 4 bases from J, with 8 bases between. The DNA for the CDR3 is TGTGCCAGCAGCCTCGGACAGTACGAGCAGTACTTC. This gives the protein CASSLGQYEQYF.

This chain connects TRBV2 to TRBJ1-2; D remains unclear. The V gene lost 5 bases and the J gene lost 4 bases, with 11 bases spanning the gap. CDR1 is SNHLY, CDR2 FYNNEI, per germline. This CDR3 has 13 residues. The CDR3 DNA follows: TGTGCCAGCAGTCCGAACTATGGCTATGGCTACACCTTC. Protein sequence: CASSPNYGYGYTF.

This clone appeared once. The rearrangement joins TRBV4-2 to TRBJ2-2; 12 nucleotides match TRBD2. Trimming at V came to 1 base and at J to 6 bases, leaving 6 bases not matched to a gene. Germline loops: CDR1 LGHNA, CDR2 YNFKEQ. The CDR3 consists of 17 residues. CDR3 nucleotide sequence: TGTGCCAGCAGCCAAGCCCAGGGACTAGCGGGCCCCGGGGAGCTGTTTTTT. Its translation is CASSQAQGLAGPGELFF.

This rearrangement joins TRBV19 to TRBJ1-3, with 9 bases fitting TRBD1. The V segment lost 7 bases and the J segment 3 bases; nucleotides outside the gene matches: 7. This CDR3 has 15 amino acids. CDR1 LNHDA and CDR2 SQIVND come from the germline V gene (reference sequence). CDR3 nucleotides: TGTGCCAGTACCCGGGACAGGGCTCGTGGAAACACCATATATTTT. The encoded protein is CASTRDRARGNTIYF.

This clone was observed a single time. The rearrangement joins TRBV3-1 (or the pseudogene TRBV3-2) to TRBJ1-1; D is possibly TRBD1 (5 bases). CDR1 is LGHDT and CDR2 is YNNKEL in the germline V gene (reference sequence). The CDR3 loop spans 13 amino acids. V lost 6 bases and J lost 1, with 9 bases in between. The CDR3 region is CASRRRGNTEAFF. CDR3 in DNA: TGTGCCAGCAGGAGAAGGGGGAACACTGAAGCTTTCTTT.

V is TRBV18 and J is TRBJ2-5; weak D call: TRBD1 (6 bases). Germline CDR1 is KGHSH and CDR2 is LQKENI. Trimming left V 5 bases short and J 5 bases short, with 12 bases between. The CDR3 covers 13 residues. CDR3 sequence: CASSLGQKETQYF. The CDR3 region has the DNA TGTGCCAGCTCATTGGGACAAAAGGAGACCCAGTACTTC.

The J gene is TRBJ2-1, the V gene TRBV9, with 7 bases matching TRBD2. Germline assignment: CDR1 SGDLS and CDR2 YYNGEE. The CDR3 runs to 15 residues. The V gene end was trimmed by 4 bases and the J gene end by 6 bases; junction bases not matched to a gene: 10. The CDR3, as DNA: TGTGCCAGCAGCACCTGGACTAGTTTAACCAATGAGCAGTTCTTC. This gives the protein CASSTWTSLTNEQFF.

CDR3 sequence: CATSGPRGQLRNEQFF. In DNA form, the CDR3 reads TGTGCCACCAGTGGGCCCAGAGGACAGTTAAGAAATGAGCAGTTCTTC. The rearrangement uses TRBV24-1 and TRBJ2-1; tentatively, D is TRBD1 (6 bases). This CDR3 is 16 amino acids long. Per the germline V gene, CDR1 is KGHDR and CDR2 is SFDVKD. V lost 5 bases to trimming and J lost 7 bases, with 20 bases between them.

This chain uses TRBV19 with TRBJ1-2, with D possibly matching TRBD1 (6 bases). The CDR3 is 15 residues long. CDR1 LNHDA and CDR2 SQIVND come from the germline V gene (reference sequence). V was cut by 5 bases and J by 0 bases, with 13 bases left in between. CDR3 coding DNA: TGTGCCAGTAGTTTCAGCACAGGGACTAACTATGGCTACACCTTC. This translates into CASSFSTGTNYGYTF.

In this sample, this clone turned up a few times. The CDR3 DNA reads TGTGCCAGCAGCCCCGGGACTTGGGATACGAACACCGGGGAGCTGTTTTTT. This gives the protein CASSPGTWDTNTGELFF. The rearrangement joins TRBV11-2 to TRBJ2-2, with D possibly matching TRBD2 (6 bases). This CDR3 spans 17 amino acids. Trimming left V 5 bases short and J 0 bases short, with 16 bases between. From germline, CDR1 is SGHAT and CDR2 FQNNGV.

This clone was detected once. V and J are TRBV5-6 and TRBJ1-1; TRBD1 might be the D (6 bases). From germline, CDR1 is SGHDT and CDR2 YYEEEE. The CDR3 covers 14 residues. V lost 0 bases, J lost 0 bases, and 6 bases lay in between. The CDR3 here is CASSLGQVNTEAFF. The DNA for the CDR3 is TGTGCCAGCAGCTTGGGACAGGTGAACACTGAAGCTTTCTTT.

The chain is built from TRBV15 and TRBJ1-4, with unresolved D. Germline CDR1 is LNHNV and CDR2 is YYDKDF (reference sequence). With 1 base removed from V and 8 bases from J, the gap between germline ends came to 11 bases. There are 14 residues in the CDR3. The CDR3 sequence is CATSRGTVREKLFF. CDR3 sequence (DNA): TGTGCCACCAGCAGAGGTACTGTCCGGGAAAAACTGTTTTTT.

The genes are TRBV10-3 and TRBJ2-7; 12 bases match TRBD2. V lost 5 bases, J lost 6 bases, and 8 bases stayed unmatched. The CDR3 loop spans 15 amino acids. The V gene's germline CDR1 is ENHRY and CDR2 SYGVKD. The CDR3 reads CAISSGLAGKTEQYF. DNA for the CDR3: TGTGCCATCAGTTCAGGACTAGCGGGAAAAACCGAGCAGTACTTC.

This chain uses TRBV5-4 with TRBJ2-3; TRBD2 aligns across 10 bases. The CDR3 contains 15 residues. The V segment lost 0 bases and the J segment 6 bases; nucleotides outside the gene matches: 4. CDR1 SGHNT and CDR2 YYREEE come from the germline V gene (reference sequence). CDR3 region: CASSLELAGSDTQYF. The DNA of the CDR3 is TGTGCCAGCAGCTTGGAACTAGCGGGGAGCGATACGCAGTATTTT.

This clone was recorded once. The V call is TRBV7-2, the J call TRBJ1-5, with D possibly being TRBD1 (6 bases). CDR3 length equals 15 residues. With 5 bases removed from V and 4 bases from J, the gap between germline ends came to 15 bases. CDR1 is SGHTA and CDR2 is FQGNSA in the germline V gene. CDR3 bases: TGTGCCAGCAGCGCCATGGCAGGGGAAAATCAGCCCCAGCATTTT. This codes for CASSAMAGENQPQHF.

V and J are TRBV18 and TRBJ2-3, with D possibly being TRBD1 (6 bases). This CDR3 is 15 amino acids long. The germline gives CDR1 KGHSH, CDR2 LQKENI. Deletions cut 0 bases from V and 5 bases from J, with 12 bases between. The CDR3 bases are TGTGCCAGCTCACCACCGGTGGGGGCGGAAGATACGCAGTATTTT. It is translated as CASSPPVGAEDTQYF.

V and J are TRBV5-1 and TRBJ1-6, with D hard to call. Germline values: CDR1 SGHRS, CDR2 YFSETQ. V shed 0 bases and J shed 7 bases, with 11 bases lying between them. The CDR3 runs to 15 residues. The DNA of the CDR3 is TGCGCCAGCAGCTTGGATACGGGTCGAAATTCACCCCTCCACTTT. It is translated as CASSLDTGRNSPLHF.